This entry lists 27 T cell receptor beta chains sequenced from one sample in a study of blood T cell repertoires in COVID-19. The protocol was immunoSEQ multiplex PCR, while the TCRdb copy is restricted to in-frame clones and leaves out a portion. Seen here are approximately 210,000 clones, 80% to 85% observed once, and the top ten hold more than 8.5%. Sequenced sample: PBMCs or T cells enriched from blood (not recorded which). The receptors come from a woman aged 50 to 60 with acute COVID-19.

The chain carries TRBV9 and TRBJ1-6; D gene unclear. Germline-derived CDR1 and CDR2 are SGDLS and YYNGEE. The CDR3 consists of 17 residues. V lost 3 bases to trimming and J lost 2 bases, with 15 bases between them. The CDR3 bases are TGTGCCAGCAGCGCAACTGGACTGGCTGCCTATAATTCACCCCTCCACTTT. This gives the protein CASSATGLAAYNSPLHF.

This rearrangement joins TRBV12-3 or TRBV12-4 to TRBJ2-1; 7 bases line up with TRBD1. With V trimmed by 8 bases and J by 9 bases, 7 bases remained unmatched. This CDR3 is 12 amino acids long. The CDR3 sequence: CASGDRAGEQFF. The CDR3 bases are TGTGCCAGCGGAGACAGGGCGGGTGAGCAGTTCTTC.

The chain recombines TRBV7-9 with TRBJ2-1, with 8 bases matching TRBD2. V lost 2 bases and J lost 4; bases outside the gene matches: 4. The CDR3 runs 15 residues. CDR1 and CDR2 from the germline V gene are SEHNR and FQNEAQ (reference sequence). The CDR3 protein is CASSLRLATYNEQFF. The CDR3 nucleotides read TGTGCCAGCAGCTTAAGACTAGCGACATACAATGAGCAGTTCTTC.

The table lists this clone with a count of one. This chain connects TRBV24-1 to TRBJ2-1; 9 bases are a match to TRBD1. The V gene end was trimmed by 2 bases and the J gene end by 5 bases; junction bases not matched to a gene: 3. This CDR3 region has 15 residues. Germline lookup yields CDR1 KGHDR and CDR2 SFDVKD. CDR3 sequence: CATSDSGTGHNEQFF. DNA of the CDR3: TGTGCCACCAGTGATTCGGGGACAGGGCACAATGAGCAGTTCTTC.

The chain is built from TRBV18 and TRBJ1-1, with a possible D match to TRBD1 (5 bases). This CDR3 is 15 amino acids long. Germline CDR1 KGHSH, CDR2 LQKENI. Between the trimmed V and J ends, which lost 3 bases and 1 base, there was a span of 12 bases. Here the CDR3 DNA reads TGTGCCAGCTCACCTAGGATGACAGAGAACACTGAAGCTTTCTTT. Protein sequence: CASSPRMTENTEAFF.

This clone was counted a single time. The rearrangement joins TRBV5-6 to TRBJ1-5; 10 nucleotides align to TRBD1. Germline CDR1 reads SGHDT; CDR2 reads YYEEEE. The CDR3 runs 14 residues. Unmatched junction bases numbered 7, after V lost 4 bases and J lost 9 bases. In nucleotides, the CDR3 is TGTGCCAGCAGCCTCCGGGACAGGGGATTGCCCCAGCATTTT. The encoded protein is CASSLRDRGLPQHF.

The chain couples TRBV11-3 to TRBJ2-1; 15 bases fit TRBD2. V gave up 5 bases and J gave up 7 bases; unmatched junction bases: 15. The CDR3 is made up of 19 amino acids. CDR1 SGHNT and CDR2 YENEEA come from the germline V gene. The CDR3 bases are TGTGCCAGCAGCCGCTACATCCGGACTAGCGGGGGGGTGGGTAATGAGCAGTTCTTC. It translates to CASSRYIRTSGGVGNEQFF.

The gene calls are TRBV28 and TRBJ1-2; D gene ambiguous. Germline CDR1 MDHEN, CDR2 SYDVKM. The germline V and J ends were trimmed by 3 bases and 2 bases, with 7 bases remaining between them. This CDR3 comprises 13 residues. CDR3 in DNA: TGTGCCAGCAGTTTGGGCAAGAACTATGGCTACACCTTC. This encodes CASSLGKNYGYTF.

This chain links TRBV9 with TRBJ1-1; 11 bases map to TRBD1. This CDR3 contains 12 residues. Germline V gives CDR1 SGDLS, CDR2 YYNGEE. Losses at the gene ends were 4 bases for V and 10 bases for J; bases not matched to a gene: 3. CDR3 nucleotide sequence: TGTGCCAGCAGCACGGGACAGGGGGGAGCTTTCTTT. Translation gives CASSTGQGGAFF. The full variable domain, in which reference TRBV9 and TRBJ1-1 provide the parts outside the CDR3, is DSGVTQTPKHLITATGQRVTLRCSPRSGDLSVYWYQQSLDQGLQFLIQYYNGEERAKGNILERFSAQQFPDLHSELNLSSLELGDSALYFCASSTGQGGAFFGQGTRLTVV.

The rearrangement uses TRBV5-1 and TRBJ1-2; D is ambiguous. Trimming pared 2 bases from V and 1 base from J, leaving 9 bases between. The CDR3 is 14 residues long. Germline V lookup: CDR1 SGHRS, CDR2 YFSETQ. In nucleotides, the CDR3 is TGCGCCAGCAGCTTACTAACCAGTAACTATGGCTACACCTTC. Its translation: CASSLLTSNYGYTF.

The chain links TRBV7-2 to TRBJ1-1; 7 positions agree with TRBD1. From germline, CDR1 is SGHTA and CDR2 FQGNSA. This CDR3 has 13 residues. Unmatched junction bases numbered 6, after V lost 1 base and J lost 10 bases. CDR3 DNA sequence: TGTGCCAGCAGCTTAGGGGGCAGGGGGGCAGCTTTCTTT. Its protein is CASSLGGRGAAFF.

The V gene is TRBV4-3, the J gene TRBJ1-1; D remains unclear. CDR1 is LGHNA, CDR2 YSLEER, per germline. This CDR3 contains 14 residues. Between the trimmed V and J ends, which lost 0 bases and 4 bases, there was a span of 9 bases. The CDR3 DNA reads TGCGCCAGCAGCCAAGATTTACGGGGCACTGAAGCTTTCTTT. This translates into CASSQDLRGTEAFF.

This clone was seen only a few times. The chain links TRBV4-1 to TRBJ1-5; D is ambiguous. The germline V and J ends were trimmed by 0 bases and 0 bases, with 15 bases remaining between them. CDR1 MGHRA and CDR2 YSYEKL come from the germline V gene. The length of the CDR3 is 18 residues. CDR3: CASSQERPGSYSNQPQHF. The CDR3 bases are TGCGCCAGCAGCCAAGAGCGGCCCGGGAGTTATAGCAATCAGCCCCAGCATTTT.

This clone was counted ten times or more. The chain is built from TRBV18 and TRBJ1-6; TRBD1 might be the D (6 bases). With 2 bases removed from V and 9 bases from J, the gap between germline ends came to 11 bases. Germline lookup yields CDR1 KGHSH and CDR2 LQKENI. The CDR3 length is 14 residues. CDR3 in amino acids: CASSPSRGGSPLHF. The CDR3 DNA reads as TGTGCCAGCTCACCATCCCGAGGGGGTTCACCCCTCCACTTT.

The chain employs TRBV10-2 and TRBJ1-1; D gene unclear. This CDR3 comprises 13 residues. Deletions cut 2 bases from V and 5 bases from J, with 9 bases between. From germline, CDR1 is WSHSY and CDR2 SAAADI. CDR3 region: CASSEPGSTEAFF. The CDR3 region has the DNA TGCGCCAGCAGTGAGCCGGGGTCTACTGAAGCTTTCTTT.

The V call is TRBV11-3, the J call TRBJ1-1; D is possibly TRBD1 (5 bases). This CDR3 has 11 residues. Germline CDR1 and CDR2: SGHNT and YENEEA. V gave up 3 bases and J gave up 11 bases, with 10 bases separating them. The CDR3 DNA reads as TGTGCCAGCAGCTTGGAGGGGTCGGCTTTCTTT. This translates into CASSLEGSAFF.

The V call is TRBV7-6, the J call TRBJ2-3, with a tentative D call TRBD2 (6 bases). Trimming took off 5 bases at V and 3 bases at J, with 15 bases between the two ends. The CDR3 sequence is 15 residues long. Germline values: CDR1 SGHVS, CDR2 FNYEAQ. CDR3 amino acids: CASSAVEGRTDTQYF. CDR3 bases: TGTGCCAGCAGCGCCGTGGAGGGCCGGACAGATACGCAGTATTTT.

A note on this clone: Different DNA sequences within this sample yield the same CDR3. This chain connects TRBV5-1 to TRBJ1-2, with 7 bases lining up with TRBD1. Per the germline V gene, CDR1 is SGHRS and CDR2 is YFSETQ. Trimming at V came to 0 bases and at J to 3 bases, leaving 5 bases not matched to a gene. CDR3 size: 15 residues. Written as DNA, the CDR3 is TGCGCCAGCAGCTTGGGACAGGGACGGGACTATGGCTACACCTTC. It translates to CASSLGQGRDYGYTF.

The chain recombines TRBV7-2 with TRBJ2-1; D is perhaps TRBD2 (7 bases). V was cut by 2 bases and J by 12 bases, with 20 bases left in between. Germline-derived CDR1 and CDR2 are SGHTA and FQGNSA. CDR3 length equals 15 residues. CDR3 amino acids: CASSLPGGGVIGQFF. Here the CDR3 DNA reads TGTGCCAGCAGCTTACCCGGCGGGGGCGTTATCGGGCAGTTCTTC.

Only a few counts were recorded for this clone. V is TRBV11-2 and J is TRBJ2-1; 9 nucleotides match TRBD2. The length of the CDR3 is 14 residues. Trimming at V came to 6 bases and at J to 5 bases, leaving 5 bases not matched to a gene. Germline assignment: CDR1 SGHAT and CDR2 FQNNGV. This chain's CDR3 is CASSKRGAHNEQFF. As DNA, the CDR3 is TGTGCCAGCAGTAAGCGGGGGGCCCACAATGAGCAGTTCTTC.

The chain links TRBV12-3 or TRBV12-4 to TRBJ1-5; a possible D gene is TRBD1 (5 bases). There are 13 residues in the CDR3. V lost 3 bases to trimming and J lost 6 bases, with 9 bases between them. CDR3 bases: TGTGCCAGCAGTTTGGGGGGGTTTCAGCCCCAGCATTTT. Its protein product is CASSLGGFQPQHF.

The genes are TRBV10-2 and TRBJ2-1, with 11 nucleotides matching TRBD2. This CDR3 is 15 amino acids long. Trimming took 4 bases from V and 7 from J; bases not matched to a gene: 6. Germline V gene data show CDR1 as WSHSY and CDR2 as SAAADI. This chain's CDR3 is CASSGIAGGPNEQFF. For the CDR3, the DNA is TGCGCCAGCAGTGGAATAGCGGGGGGGCCGAATGAGCAGTTCTTC.

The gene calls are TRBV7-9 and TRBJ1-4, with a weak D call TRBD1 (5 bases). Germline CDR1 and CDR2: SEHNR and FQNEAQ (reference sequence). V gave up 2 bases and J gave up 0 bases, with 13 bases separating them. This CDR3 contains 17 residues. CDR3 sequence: CASSLFPRATTNEKLFF. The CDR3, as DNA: TGTGCCAGCAGCTTATTTCCCAGGGCTACAACTAATGAAAAACTGTTTTTT.

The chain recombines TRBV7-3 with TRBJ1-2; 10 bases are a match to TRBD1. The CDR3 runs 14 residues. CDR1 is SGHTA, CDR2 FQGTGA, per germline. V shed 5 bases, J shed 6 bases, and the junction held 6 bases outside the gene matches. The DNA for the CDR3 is TGTGCCAGCAGCCCTGGACAGGGGGTGAATGGCTACACCTTC. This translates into CASSPGQGVNGYTF.

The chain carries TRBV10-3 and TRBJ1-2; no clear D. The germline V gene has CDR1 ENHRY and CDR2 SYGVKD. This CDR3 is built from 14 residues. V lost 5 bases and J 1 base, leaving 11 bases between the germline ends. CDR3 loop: CAISRETINYGYTF. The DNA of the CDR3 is TGTGCCATCAGTAGGGAGACTATTAACTATGGCTACACCTTC.

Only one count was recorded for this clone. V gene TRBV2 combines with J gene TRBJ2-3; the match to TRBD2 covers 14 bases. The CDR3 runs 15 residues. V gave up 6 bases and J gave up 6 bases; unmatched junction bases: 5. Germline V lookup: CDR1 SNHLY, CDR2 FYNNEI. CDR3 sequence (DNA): TGTGCCAGCAGCGGGAGGACTAGCGGGGGGGATACGCAGTATTTT. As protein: CASSGRTSGGDTQYF.

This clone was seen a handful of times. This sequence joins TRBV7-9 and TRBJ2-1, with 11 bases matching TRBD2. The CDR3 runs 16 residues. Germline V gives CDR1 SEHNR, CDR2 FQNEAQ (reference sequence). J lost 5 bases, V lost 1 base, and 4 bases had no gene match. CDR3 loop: CASSLGIAGGHNEQFF. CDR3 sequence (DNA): TGTGCCAGCAGCTTAGGGATAGCGGGGGGGCACAATGAGCAGTTCTTC.